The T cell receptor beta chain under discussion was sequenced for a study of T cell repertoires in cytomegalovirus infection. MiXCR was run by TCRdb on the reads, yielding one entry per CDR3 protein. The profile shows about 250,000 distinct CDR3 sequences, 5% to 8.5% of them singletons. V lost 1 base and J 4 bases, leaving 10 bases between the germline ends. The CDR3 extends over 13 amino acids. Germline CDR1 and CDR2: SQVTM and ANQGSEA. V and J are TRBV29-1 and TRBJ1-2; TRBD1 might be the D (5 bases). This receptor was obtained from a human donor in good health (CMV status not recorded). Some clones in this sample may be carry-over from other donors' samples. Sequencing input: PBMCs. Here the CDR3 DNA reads TGCAGCGTTGAAGCGGGGGGTACCTATGGCTACACCTTC. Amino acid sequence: CSVEAGGTYGYTF.